These T cell receptor beta chains were read from a single sample in a study of a mutant IDH1 vaccine in newly diagnosed glioma. No cognate antigen is known for these TCRs. Clones were sequenced by immunoSEQ multiplex PCR, and TCRdb holds only the in-frame ones, with some missing. The table includes about 20,000 clones, about four fifths detected once. The material sequenced was PBMCs, taken from a glioma patient whose treatment included an IDH1 peptide vaccine. All receptors come from a man aged 25-45 years with glioma. Each CDR3 is given with its conserved first and last residue. D genes are given only for firm matches. A row's size may be missing; if present it is once, few, many or a size class.

CDR3 DNA: TGTGCCAGCGGGTCTGTGGGAGGGTACCGCACTGAAGCTTTCTTT
CDR3 protein: CASGSVGGYRTEAFF
D gene: -
V gene: TRBV6-1
J gene: TRBJ1-1
clone size: -

CDR3 DNA: TGTGCCAGCAGTTCACTTTCGTTTTTAGGCCATGGCTACACCTTC
CDR3 protein: CASSSLSFLGHGYTF
D gene: -
V gene: TRBV27
J gene: TRBJ1-2
clone size: -

CDR3 DNA: TGTGCCAGCAGTTACGTAGCGGGAAGAGGTCCCTACGAGCAGTACTTC
CDR3 protein: CASSYVAGRGPYEQYF
D gene: TRBD2
V gene: TRBV6-5
J gene: TRBJ2-7
clone size: -

CDR3 DNA: TGTGCCAGCAGTTTACTCCTCGCCGGAGAGGGGAGGCGTGAAAAACTGTTTTTT
CDR3 protein: CASSLLLAGEGRREKLFF
D gene: -
V gene: TRBV27
J gene: TRBJ1-4
clone size: -

CDR3 DNA: TGCAGCGTTGAAGATAGCCAGGGGACATTTCCCTACAATGAGCAGTTCTTC
CDR3 protein: CSVEDSQGTFPYNEQFF
D gene: -
V gene: TRBV29-1
J gene: TRBJ2-1
clone size: -

CDR3 DNA: TGTGCCAGCAGTTCCGACAGCACAGATACGCAGTATTTT
CDR3 protein: CASSSDSTDTQYF
D gene: -
V gene: TRBV27
J gene: TRBJ2-3
clone size: -

CDR3 DNA: TGCAGCGGTAGGGAGACAGGGGGCGAGGACACCGGGGAGCTGTTTTTT
CDR3 protein: CSGRETGGEDTGELFF
D gene: TRBD1
V gene: TRBV29-1
J gene: TRBJ2-2
clone size: -

CDR3 DNA: TGTGCTAGTACAGGGGGCCCGAACACTGAAGCTTTCTTT
CDR3 protein: CASTGGPNTEAFF
D gene: TRBD1
V gene: TRBV2
J gene: TRBJ1-1
clone size: -

CDR3 DNA: TGCAGCGTTGATTTAGCGGAGGGGGCAGATACGCAGTATTTT
CDR3 protein: CSVDLAEGADTQYF
D gene: -
V gene: TRBV29-1
J gene: TRBJ2-3
clone size: -

CDR3 DNA: TGCGCCAGCAGCCGTAGCGGGAGCGTTGCTGGGGCCAACGTCCTGACTTTC
CDR3 protein: CASSRSGSVAGANVLTF
D gene: TRBD2
V gene: TRBV5-1
J gene: TRBJ2-6
clone size: -

CDR3 DNA: TGTGCCAGCAGTGAAGCAGGGCAGGGATCGGGTAATGGCTACACCTTC
CDR3 protein: CASSEAGQGSGNGYTF
D gene: -
V gene: TRBV6-1
J gene: TRBJ1-2
clone size: -

CDR3 DNA: TGCAGCGTTGAAGATGCCACCCTTCACCACCAACGGGGCTACACCTTC
CDR3 protein: CSVEDATLHHQRGYTF
D gene: -
V gene: TRBV29-1
J gene: TRBJ1-2
clone size: -

CDR3 DNA: TGCAGTGCTAGCGATAGAAATGGCTACACCTTC
CDR3 protein: CSASDRNGYTF
D gene: -
V gene: TRBV20-1
J gene: TRBJ1-2
clone size: -

CDR3 DNA: TGTGCCAGCAGTCTAACAGGAGAGGATCAGCCCCAGCATTTT
CDR3 protein: CASSLTGEDQPQHF
D gene: -
V gene: TRBV27
J gene: TRBJ1-5
clone size: -

CDR3 DNA: TGTGCCAGCAGTCCCGGGACTATTTATACCGGGGAGCTGTTTTTT
CDR3 protein: CASSPGTIYTGELFF
D gene: TRBD2
V gene: TRBV6-5
J gene: TRBJ2-2
clone size: -

CDR3 DNA: TGTGCCAGCACCAAACTTAAAGACCCCGGTGCCCGGGGGATAGCTTTCTTT
CDR3 protein: CASTKLKDPGARGIAFF
D gene: -
V gene: TRBV21-1
J gene: TRBJ1-1
clone size: -

CDR3 DNA: TGTGCCAGCAGCAGGGGCTCTGGGGCCAACGTCCTGACTTTC
CDR3 protein: CASSRGSGANVLTF
D gene: -
V gene: TRBV6-6
J gene: TRBJ2-6
clone size: -

CDR3 DNA: TGTGCCAGCAGTCTACCCGGGACTAGGAGGAATGAGCAGTTCTTC
CDR3 protein: CASSLPGTRRNEQFF
D gene: TRBD2
V gene: TRBV6-5
J gene: TRBJ2-1
clone size: -

CDR3 DNA: TGTGCCAGCAGTGATCTTCTTGGGGGGGACACCGGGGAGCTGTTTTTT
CDR3 protein: CASSDLLGGDTGELFF
D gene: TRBD2
V gene: TRBV2
J gene: TRBJ2-2
clone size: -

CDR3 DNA: TGTGCCAGCAGCCAAGTAGGGGGTGAAATCGGGGAGCTGTTTTTT
CDR3 protein: CASSQVGGEIGELFF
D gene: -
V gene: TRBV14
J gene: TRBJ2-2
clone size: -

CDR3 DNA: TGTGCCAGCAGCCTCTTGCGGACAGGGTCGCTCTACGAGCAGTACTTC
CDR3 protein: CASSLLRTGSLYEQYF
D gene: TRBD1
V gene: TRBV14
J gene: TRBJ2-7
clone size: -

CDR3 DNA: TGTGCCAGTAGTATGGATGGGGCCGACAGGGGGCAAAGAGATACGCAGTATTTT
CDR3 protein: CASSMDGADRGQRDTQYF
D gene: TRBD1
V gene: TRBV19
J gene: TRBJ2-3
clone size: -

CDR3 DNA: TGCGCCAGCAGTCTGTCGCGGCTTGCTGAGCAGTTCTTC
CDR3 protein: CASSLSRLAEQFF
D gene: -
V gene: TRBV5-1
J gene: TRBJ2-1
clone size: -

CDR3 DNA: TGTGCCACCTTGGACAAGGTAGCTTTCTTT
CDR3 protein: CATLDKVAFF
D gene: -
V gene: TRBV2
J gene: TRBJ1-1
clone size: -

CDR3 DNA: TGTGCCAGCAGCAAGCTGGGACGAGACTATGGCTACACCTTC
CDR3 protein: CASSKLGRDYGYTF
D gene: -
V gene: TRBV7-9
J gene: TRBJ1-2
clone size: -

CDR3 DNA: TGTGCCAGCACCTTCGGTACGGAAGCGGATCTGAACACCGGGGAGCTGTTTTTT
CDR3 protein: CASTFGTEADLNTGELFF
D gene: -
V gene: TRBV7-9
J gene: TRBJ2-2
clone size: -

CDR3 DNA: TGTGCCACCAGGTATGGAGAATCCTACAATGAGCAGTTCTTC
CDR3 protein: CATRYGESYNEQFF
D gene: -
V gene: TRBV27
J gene: TRBJ2-1
clone size: -

CDR3 DNA: TGTGCCAGCAGCGTAAGGCGGGAGGAAACAGATACGCAGTATTTT
CDR3 protein: CASSVRREETDTQYF
D gene: TRBD2
V gene: TRBV9
J gene: TRBJ2-3
clone size: -

CDR3 DNA: TGTGCCAGTAGGCCCGTTTCGAGCTCTGGAAACACCATATATTTT
CDR3 protein: CASRPVSSSGNTIYF
D gene: -
V gene: TRBV19
J gene: TRBJ1-3
clone size: -

CDR3 DNA: TGTGCCAGCAGCTCACGTCTAGCGGGAGGGCCAGATACGCAGTATTTT
CDR3 protein: CASSSRLAGGPDTQYF
D gene: TRBD2
V gene: TRBV13
J gene: TRBJ2-3
clone size: -

CDR3 DNA: TGTGCCAGCAGCTTCCGGGCGAGCTCTGGAAACACCATATATTTT
CDR3 protein: CASSFRASSGNTIYF
D gene: -
V gene: TRBV5-6
J gene: TRBJ1-3
clone size: few

CDR3 DNA: TGTGCCAGCAGTTTATTCCCGAACACCGGGGAGCTGTTTTTT
CDR3 protein: CASSLFPNTGELFF
D gene: -
V gene: TRBV27
J gene: TRBJ2-2
clone size: -

CDR3 DNA: TGTGCCAGCAGTGAAGACTCCGCCTACGAGCAGTACTTC
CDR3 protein: CASSEDSAYEQYF
D gene: -
V gene: TRBV2
J gene: TRBJ2-7
clone size: -

CDR3 DNA: TGTGCCAGCAGTTCCTTACTAGCGGGAGCTACAGATACGCAGTATTTT
CDR3 protein: CASSSLLAGATDTQYF
D gene: TRBD2
V gene: TRBV6-5
J gene: TRBJ2-3
clone size: -

CDR3 DNA: TGTGCCAGCGGAGGGAAGAACACTGAAGCTTTCTTT
CDR3 protein: CASGGKNTEAFF
D gene: -
V gene: TRBV6-6
J gene: TRBJ1-1
clone size: -

CDR3 DNA: TGCAGCGTTGGGAATGAAAAACTGTTTTTT
CDR3 protein: CSVGNEKLFF
D gene: -
V gene: TRBV29-1
J gene: TRBJ1-4
clone size: few

CDR3 DNA: TGCGCCAGCAGCTTGGGACAGGGGCTCAAGCCCCAGCATTTT
CDR3 protein: CASSLGQGLKPQHF
D gene: TRBD1
V gene: TRBV5-1
J gene: TRBJ1-5
clone size: -

CDR3 DNA: TGTGCCAGCTCACCACAGACAGGGAACACTGAAGCTTTCTTT
CDR3 protein: CASSPQTGNTEAFF
D gene: -
V gene: TRBV18
J gene: TRBJ1-1
clone size: -